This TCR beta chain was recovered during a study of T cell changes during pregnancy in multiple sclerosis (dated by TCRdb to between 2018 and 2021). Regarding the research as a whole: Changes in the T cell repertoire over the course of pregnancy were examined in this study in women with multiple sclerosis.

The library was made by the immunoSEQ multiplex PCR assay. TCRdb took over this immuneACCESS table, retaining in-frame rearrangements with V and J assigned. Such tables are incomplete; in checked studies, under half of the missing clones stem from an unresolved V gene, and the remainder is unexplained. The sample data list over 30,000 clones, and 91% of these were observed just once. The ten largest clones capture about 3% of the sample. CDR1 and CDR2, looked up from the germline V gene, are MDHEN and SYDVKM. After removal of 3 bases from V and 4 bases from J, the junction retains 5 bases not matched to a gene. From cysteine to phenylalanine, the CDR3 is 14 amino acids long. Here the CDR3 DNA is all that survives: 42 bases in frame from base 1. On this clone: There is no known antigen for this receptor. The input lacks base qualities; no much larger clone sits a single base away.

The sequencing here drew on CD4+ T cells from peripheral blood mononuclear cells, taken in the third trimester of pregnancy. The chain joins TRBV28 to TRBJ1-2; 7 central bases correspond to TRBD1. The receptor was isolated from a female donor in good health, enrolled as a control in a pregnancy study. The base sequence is TGTGCCAGCAGTTTCCAGGGACAGAGCTATGGCTACACCTTC. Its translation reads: CASSFQGQSYGYTF.